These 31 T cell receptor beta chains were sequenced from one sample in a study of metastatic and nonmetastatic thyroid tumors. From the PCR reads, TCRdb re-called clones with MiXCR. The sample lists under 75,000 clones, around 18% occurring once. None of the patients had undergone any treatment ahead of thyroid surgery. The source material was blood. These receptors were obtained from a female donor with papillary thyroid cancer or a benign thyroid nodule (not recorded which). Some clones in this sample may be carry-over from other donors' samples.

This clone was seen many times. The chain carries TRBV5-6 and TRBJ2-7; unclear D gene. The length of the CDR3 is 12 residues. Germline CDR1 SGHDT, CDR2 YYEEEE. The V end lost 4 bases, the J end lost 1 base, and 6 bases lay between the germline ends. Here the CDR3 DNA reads TGTGCCAGCAGCGCAGTGTCCTACGAGCAGTACTTC. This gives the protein CASSAVSYEQYF.

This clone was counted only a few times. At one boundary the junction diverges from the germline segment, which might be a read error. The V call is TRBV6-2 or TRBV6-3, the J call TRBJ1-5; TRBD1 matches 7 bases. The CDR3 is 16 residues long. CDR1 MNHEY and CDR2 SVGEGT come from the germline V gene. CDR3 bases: TGTGCCAGCAGAAACCCCGGGACAGAGCCTAATCAGCCCGAGCATTTT. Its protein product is CASRNPGTEPNQPEHF.

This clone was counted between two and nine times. CDR3 in DNA: TGCAGCGGTGGAGCGGCCTCCTACAATGAGCAGTTCTTC. This encodes CSGGAASYNEQFF. This chain joins TRBV29-1 and TRBJ2-1, with D perhaps matching TRBD2 (5 bases). Germline V gene sequence: CDR1 SQVTM, CDR2 ANQGSEA. The CDR3 is made up of 13 amino acids. Trimming left V 7 bases short and J 0 bases short, with 10 bases between.

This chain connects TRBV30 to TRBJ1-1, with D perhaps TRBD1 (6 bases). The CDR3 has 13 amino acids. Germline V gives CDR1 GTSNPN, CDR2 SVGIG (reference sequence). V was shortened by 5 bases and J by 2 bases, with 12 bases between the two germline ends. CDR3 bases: TGTGCCTGGCTGAGGGGGGCAAACACTGAAGCTTTCTTT. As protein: CAWLRGANTEAFF. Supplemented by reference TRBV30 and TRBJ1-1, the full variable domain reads SQTIHQWPATLVQPVGSPLSLECTVEGTSNPNLYWYRQAAGRGLQLLFYSVGIGQISSEVPQNLSASRPQDRQFILSSKKLLLSDSGFYLCAWLRGANTEAFFGQGTRLTVV.

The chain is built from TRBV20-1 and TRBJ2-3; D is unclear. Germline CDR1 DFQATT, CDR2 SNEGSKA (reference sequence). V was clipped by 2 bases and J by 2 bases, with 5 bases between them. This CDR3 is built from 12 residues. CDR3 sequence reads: CSARPSTDTQYF. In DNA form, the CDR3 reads TGCAGTGCTAGACCCTCCACAGATACGCAGTATTTT.

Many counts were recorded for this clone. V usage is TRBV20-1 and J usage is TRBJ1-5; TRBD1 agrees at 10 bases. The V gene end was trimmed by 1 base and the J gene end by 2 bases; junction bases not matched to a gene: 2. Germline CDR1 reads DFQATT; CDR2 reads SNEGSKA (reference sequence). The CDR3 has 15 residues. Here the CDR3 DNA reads TGCAGTGCTAGAGTAGGGACAGGGGGCAATCAGCCCCAGCATTTT. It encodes CSARVGTGGNQPQHF.

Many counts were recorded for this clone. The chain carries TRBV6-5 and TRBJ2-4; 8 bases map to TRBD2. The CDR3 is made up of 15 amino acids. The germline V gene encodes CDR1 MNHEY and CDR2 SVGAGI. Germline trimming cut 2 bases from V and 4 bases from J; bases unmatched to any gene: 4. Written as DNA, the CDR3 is TGTGCCAGCAGTTACGTCCCGGGGGGGAAAAACATTCAGTACTTC. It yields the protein CASSYVPGGKNIQYF.

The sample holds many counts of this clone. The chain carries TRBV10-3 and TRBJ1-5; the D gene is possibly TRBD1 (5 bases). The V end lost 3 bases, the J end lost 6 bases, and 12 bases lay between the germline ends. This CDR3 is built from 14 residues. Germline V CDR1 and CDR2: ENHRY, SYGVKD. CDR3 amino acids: CAISEGQGVQPQHF. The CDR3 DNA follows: TGTGCCATCAGTGAAGGCCAGGGAGTTCAGCCCCAGCATTTT.

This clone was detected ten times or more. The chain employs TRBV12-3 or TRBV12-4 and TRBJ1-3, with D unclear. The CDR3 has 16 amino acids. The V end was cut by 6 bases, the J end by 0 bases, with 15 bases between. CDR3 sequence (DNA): TGTGCCAGCAGCTTCCAGACGACGGCCTCTGGAAACACCATATATTTT. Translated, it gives CASSFQTTASGNTIYF.

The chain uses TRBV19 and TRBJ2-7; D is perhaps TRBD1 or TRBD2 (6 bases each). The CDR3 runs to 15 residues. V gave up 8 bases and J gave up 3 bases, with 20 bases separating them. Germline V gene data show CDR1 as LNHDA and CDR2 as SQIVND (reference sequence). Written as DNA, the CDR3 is TGTGCCAGTGCAAAGGGAGGACAGAGACTCTACGAGCAGTACTTC. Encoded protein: CASAKGGQRLYEQYF.

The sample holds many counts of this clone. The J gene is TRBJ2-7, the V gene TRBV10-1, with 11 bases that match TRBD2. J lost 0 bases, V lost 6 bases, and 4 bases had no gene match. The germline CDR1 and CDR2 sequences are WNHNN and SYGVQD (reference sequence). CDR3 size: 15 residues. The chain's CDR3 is CASRGTSGLSYEQYF. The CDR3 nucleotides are TGCGCCAGCAGGGGGACTAGCGGCCTCTCCTACGAGCAGTACTTC.

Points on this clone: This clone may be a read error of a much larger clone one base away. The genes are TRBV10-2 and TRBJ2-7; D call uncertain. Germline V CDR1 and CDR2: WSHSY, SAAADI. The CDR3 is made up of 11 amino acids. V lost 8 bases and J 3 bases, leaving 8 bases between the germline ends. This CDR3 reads CASGPLYEQYF. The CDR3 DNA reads TGCGCCAGCGGTCCCCTCTACGAGCAGTACTTC.

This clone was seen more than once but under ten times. The CDR3 bases are TGTGCCAGCAAAATGTGGGTGATGAACACTGAAGCTTTCTTT. Protein product: CASKMWVMNTEAFF. The V call is TRBV28, the J call TRBJ1-1; no clear D gene. Germline CDR1 MDHEN, CDR2 SYDVKM. With 7 bases removed from V and 0 bases from J, the gap between germline ends came to 12 bases. The CDR3 spans 14 residues.

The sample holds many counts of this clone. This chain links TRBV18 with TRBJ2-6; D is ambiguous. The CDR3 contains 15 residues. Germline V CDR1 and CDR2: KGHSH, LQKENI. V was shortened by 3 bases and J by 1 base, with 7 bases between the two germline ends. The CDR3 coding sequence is TGTGCCAGCTCACCCGAGAGATCTGGGGCCAACGTCCTGACTTTC. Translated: CASSPERSGANVLTF.

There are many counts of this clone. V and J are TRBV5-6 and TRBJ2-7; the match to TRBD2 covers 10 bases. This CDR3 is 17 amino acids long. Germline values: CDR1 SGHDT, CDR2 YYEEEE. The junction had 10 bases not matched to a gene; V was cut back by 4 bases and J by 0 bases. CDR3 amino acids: CASSPNGLAEPSYEQYF. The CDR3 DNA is TGTGCCAGCAGCCCCAACGGACTAGCGGAGCCCTCCTACGAGCAGTACTTC.

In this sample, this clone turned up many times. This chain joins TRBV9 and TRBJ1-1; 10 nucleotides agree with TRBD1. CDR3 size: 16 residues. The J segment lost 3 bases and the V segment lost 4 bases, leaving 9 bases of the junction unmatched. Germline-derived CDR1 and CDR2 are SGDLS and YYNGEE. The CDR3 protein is CASSPDDRGLDTEAFF. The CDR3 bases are TGTGCCAGCAGCCCCGACGACAGGGGGCTGGACACTGAAGCTTTCTTT. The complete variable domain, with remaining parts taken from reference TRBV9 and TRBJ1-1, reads DSGVTQTPKHLITATGQRVTLRCSPRSGDLSVYWYQQSLDQGLQFLIQYYNGEERAKGNILERFSAQQFPDLHSELNLSSLELGDSALYFCASSPDDRGLDTEAFFGQGTRLTVV.

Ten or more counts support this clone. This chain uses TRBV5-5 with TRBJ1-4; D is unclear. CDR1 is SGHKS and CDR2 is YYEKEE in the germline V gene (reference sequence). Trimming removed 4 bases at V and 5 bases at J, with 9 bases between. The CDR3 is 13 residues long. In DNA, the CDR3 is TGTGCCAGCAGCCGGGATCCCAATGAAAAACTGTTTTTT. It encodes CASSRDPNEKLFF.

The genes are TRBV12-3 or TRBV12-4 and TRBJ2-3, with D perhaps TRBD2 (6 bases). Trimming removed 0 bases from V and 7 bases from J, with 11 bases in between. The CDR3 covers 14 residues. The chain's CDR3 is CASSLAGDLNTQYF. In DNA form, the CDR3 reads TGTGCCAGCAGTTTAGCGGGGGACTTAAATACGCAGTATTTT.

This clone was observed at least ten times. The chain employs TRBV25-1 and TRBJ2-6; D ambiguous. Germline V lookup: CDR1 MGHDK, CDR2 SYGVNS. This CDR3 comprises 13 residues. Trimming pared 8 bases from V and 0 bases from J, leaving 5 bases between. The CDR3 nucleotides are TGTGCCAGCCTCCTCTCTGGGGCCAACGTCCTGACTTTC. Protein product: CASLLSGANVLTF.

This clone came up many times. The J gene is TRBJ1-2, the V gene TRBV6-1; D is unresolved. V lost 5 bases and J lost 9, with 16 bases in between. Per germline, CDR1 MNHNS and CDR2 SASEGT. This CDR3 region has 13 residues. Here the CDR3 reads CASSPGSTTRYTF. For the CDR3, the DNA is TGTGCCAGCAGTCCCGGGTCCACCACACGCTACACCTTC.

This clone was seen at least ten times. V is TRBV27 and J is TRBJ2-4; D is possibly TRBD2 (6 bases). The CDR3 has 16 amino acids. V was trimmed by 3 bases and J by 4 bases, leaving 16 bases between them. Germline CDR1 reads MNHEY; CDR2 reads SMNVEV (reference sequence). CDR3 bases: TGTGCCAGCAGTTTCTTGGGCACACGGGAGAAAAACATTCAGTACTTC. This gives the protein CASSFLGTREKNIQYF.

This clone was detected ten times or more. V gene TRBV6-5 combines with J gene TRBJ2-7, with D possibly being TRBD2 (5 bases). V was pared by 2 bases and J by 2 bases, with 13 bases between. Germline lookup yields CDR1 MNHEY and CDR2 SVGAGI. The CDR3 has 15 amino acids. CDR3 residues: CASSYSGAAPYEQYF. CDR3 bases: TGTGCCAGCAGTTACAGCGGCGCTGCTCCCTACGAGCAGTACTTC.

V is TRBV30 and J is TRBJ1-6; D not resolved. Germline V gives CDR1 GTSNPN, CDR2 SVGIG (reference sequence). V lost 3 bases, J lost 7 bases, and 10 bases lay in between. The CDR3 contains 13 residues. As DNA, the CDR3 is TGTGCCTGGAGGAACAGTTTGAATTCACCCCTCCACTTT. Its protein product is CAWRNSLNSPLHF.

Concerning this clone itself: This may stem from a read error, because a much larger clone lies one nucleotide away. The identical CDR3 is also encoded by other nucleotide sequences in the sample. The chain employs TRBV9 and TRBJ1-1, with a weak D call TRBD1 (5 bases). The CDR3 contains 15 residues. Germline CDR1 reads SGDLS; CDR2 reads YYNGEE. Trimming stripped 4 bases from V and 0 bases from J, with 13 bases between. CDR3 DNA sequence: TGTGCCAGCAGCCGTCACGAGGGGATGAACACTGAAGCTTTCTTT. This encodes CASSRHEGMNTEAFF.

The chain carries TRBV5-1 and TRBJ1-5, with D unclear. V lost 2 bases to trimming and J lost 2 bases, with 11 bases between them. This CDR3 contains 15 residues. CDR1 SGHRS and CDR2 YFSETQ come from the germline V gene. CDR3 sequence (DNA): TGCGCCAGCAGCTTCGGGGTTGGTGGCAATCAGCCCCAGCATTTT. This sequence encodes CASSFGVGGNQPQHF.

CDR3 loop: CASSLWQGPYEQYF. CDR3 bases: TGTGCCAGCAGCCTGTGGCAGGGACCCTACGAGCAGTACTTC. The V and J genes are TRBV6-2 or TRBV6-3 and TRBJ2-7; D possibly matches TRBD1 or TRBD2 (5 bases each). CDR1 MNHEY and CDR2 SVGEGT come from the germline V gene. The length of the CDR3 is 14 residues. V was shortened by 6 bases and J by 2 bases, with 14 bases between the two germline ends.

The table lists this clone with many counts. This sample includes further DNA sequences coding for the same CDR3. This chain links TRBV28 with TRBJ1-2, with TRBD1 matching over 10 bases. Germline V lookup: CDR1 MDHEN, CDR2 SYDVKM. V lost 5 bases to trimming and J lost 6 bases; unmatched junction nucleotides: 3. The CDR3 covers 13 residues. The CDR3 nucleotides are TGTGCCAGCAGTGACAGGGGGCTTGATGGCTACACCTTC. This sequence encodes CASSDRGLDGYTF.

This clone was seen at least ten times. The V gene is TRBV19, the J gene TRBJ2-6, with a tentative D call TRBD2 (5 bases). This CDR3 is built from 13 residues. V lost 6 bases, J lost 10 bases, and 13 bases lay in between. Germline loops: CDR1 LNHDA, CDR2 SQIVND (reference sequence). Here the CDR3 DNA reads TGTGCCAGTAGAGCGGATTGGAGAAACGTCCTGACTTTC. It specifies CASRADWRNVLTF.

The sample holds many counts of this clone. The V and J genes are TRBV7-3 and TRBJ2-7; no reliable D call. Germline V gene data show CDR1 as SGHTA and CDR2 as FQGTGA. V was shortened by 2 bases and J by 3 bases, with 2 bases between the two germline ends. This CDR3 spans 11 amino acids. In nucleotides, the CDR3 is TGTGCCAGCAGCTTACTCTACGAGCAGTACTTC. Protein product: CASSLLYEQYF. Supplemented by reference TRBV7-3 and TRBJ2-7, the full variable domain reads GAGVSQTPSNKVTEKGKYVELRCDPISGHTALYWYRQSLGQGPEFLIYFQGTGAADDSGLPNDRFFAVRPEGSVSTLKIQRTERGDSAVYLCASSLLYEQYFGPGTRLTVT.

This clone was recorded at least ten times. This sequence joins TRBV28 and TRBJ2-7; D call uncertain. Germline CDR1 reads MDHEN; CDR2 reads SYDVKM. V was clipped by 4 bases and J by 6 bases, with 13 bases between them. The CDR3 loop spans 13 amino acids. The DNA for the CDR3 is TGTGCCAGCAGTTCACTCTCTCTCGGCGAGCAGTACTTC. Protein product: CASSSLSLGEQYF.

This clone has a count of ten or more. In DNA form, the CDR3 reads TGTGCCAGCAGCTACATGGGGCCTAACACTGAAGCTTTCTTT. Translating gives CASSYMGPNTEAFF. V gene TRBV3-1 combines with J gene TRBJ1-1; D may be TRBD1 (5 bases). The germline V gene encodes CDR1 LGHDT and CDR2 YNNKEL (reference sequence). The CDR3 is 14 amino acids. V lost 5 bases, J lost 2 bases, and 12 bases lay in between.